Detailed here is one T cell receptor beta chain. This CDR3 region has 13 residues. The germline V gene has CDR1 MNHEY and CDR2 SMNVEV (reference sequence). The V end was cut by 3 bases, the J end by 5 bases, with 10 bases between. This sample is part of a study of blood T cell repertoires in COVID-19. In the original processing: Estimation of nucleated cell counts was performed using reference gene primer amplification. The table came from immunoSEQ multiplex PCR; TCRdb's copy has only in-frame clones and leaves some out. D and trimming were read from the DNA, whereas the V and J calls and clone size are those reported in that table. The sample records 500,000 to 600,000 clones, roughly nine tenths being singletons.

The clonotype comes from a woman aged 50 to 60 with COVID-19, enrolled during active disease. The V gene is TRBV27, the J gene TRBJ1-2, with D possibly matching TRBD1 (5 bases). Sequencing was carried out using peripheral blood. This chain's CDR3 is CASSLLGGYGYTF. As DNA, the CDR3 is TGTGCCAGCAGTTTGCTGGGGGGGTATGGCTACACCTTC.